The 10 T cell receptor beta chains given below trace back to one sample, sequenced in a study of T cell responses to AZD1222 COVID-19 vaccine. TCRdb's table, derived via immunoSEQ multiplex PCR, lists solely in-frame clones and lacks some. The table shows 90,000 to 150,000 clones, with approximately 90% occurring only once. The sequenced sample was peripheral blood, obtained 28 days after the second AZD1222 dose. Every receptor here comes from an adult who received the AZD1222 COVID-19 vaccine.

The V and J genes are TRBV19 and TRBJ1-3; TRBD1 aligns across 8 bases. This CDR3 spans 15 amino acids. With 6 bases clipped from V and 4 bases from J, the junction kept 8 bases outside the gene matches. Germline V gene sequence: CDR1 LNHDA, CDR2 SQIVND (reference sequence). CDR3 region: CASSKDQGAGNTIYF. CDR3 bases: TGTGCCAGTAGCAAGGACCAGGGGGCCGGAAACACCATATATTTT.

This rearrangement joins TRBV5-1 to TRBJ2-1; D tentatively reads TRBD1 or TRBD2 (5 bases each). The ends were cut back, 0 bases at V and 4 bases at J, with 11 bases in the middle. Germline lookup yields CDR1 SGHRS and CDR2 YFSETQ. The CDR3 has 15 residues. DNA for the CDR3: TGCGCCAGCAGCTTGGGGGGGTTCGGTTACAATGAGCAGTTCTTC. Protein: CASSLGGFGYNEQFF.

V gene TRBV19 combines with J gene TRBJ2-7, with D tentatively TRBD1 (5 bases). Germline CDR1 and CDR2: LNHDA and SQIVND (reference sequence). This CDR3 comprises 14 residues. Trimming took off 7 bases at V and 0 bases at J, with 13 bases between the two ends. This CDR3 is CASTKDKSSYEQYF. In DNA form, the CDR3 reads TGTGCCAGTACCAAGGACAAGTCCTCCTACGAGCAGTACTTC.

The chain carries TRBV6-5 and TRBJ2-7; a possible D gene is TRBD2 (6 bases). Looked up from germline, CDR1 is MNHEY and CDR2 is SVGAGI. V lost 4 bases to trimming and J lost 4 bases, with 20 bases between them. The CDR3 runs 16 residues. CDR3 protein: CASSSLSGVRGYEQYF. CDR3 nucleotides: TGTGCCAGCAGTTCCCTGTCGGGAGTTAGGGGTTACGAGCAGTACTTC.

This clone was observed a few times. J is TRBJ2-1 and V is TRBV7-3, with a weak D call TRBD2 (5 bases). Germline V CDR1 and CDR2: SGHTA, FQGTGA. This CDR3 has 14 amino acids. Trimming cost V 4 bases and J 10 bases, with 17 bases left between them. CDR3 region: CASSYSGSIIEQFF. The CDR3 region has the DNA TGTGCCAGCAGCTACAGCGGTAGCATTATCGAGCAGTTCTTC.

The chain employs TRBV19 and TRBJ2-7, with D perhaps matching TRBD1 (5 bases). The germline gives CDR1 LNHDA, CDR2 SQIVND (reference sequence). CDR3 size: 12 residues. Trimming cost V 2 bases and J 7 bases, with 9 bases left between them. The CDR3 loop is CASSINRGEQYF. Here the CDR3 DNA reads TGTGCCAGTAGTATAAATAGGGGAGAGCAGTACTTC.

This clone was seen more than once but under ten times. The rearrangement uses TRBV5-1 and TRBJ2-7; 7 bases are shared with TRBD1. The V gene's germline CDR1 is SGHRS and CDR2 YFSETQ. The CDR3 is made up of 12 amino acids. Trimming removed 4 bases from V and 7 bases from J; junction bases left unmatched: 5. The CDR3 loop reads CASSMTGPEQYF. CDR3 bases: TGCGCCAGCAGCATGACAGGGCCTGAGCAGTACTTC.

The chain links TRBV7-8 to TRBJ2-7; 7 nucleotides agree with TRBD1. This CDR3 spans 16 amino acids. The J segment lost 4 bases and the V segment lost 0 bases, leaving 9 bases of the junction unmatched. Germline V gene lookup returns CDR1 SGHVS and CDR2 FQNEAQ. CDR3 bases: TGTGCCAGCAGCTTAGCGCCGGCAGGGGGTGGATACGAGCAGTACTTC. Translating it yields CASSLAPAGGGYEQYF.

This clone occurred a few times. The genes are TRBV5-6 and TRBJ2-1; 12 bases are a match to TRBD2. With 4 bases clipped from V and 7 bases from J, the junction kept 9 bases outside the gene matches. The germline gives CDR1 SGHDT, CDR2 YYEEEE. This CDR3 spans 16 amino acids. CDR3 coding DNA: TGTGCCAGCAGCCCCTCCCTAGCGGGAGGGTTAAATGAGCAGTTCTTC. Translated, it gives CASSPSLAGGLNEQFF.

This chain links TRBV7-2 with TRBJ2-5, with 11 bases identical to TRBD1. CDR1 and CDR2 from the germline V gene are SGHTA and FQGNSA. The CDR3 is 21 residues long. V was clipped by 0 bases and J by 5 bases; unmatched bases: 20. CDR3 nucleotide sequence: TGTGCCAGCAGCTTAGCCTTTAGCATCGGACAGGGGGCTCCGGCCAGCGAGACCCAGTACTTC. Its translation is CASSLAFSIGQGAPASETQYF.